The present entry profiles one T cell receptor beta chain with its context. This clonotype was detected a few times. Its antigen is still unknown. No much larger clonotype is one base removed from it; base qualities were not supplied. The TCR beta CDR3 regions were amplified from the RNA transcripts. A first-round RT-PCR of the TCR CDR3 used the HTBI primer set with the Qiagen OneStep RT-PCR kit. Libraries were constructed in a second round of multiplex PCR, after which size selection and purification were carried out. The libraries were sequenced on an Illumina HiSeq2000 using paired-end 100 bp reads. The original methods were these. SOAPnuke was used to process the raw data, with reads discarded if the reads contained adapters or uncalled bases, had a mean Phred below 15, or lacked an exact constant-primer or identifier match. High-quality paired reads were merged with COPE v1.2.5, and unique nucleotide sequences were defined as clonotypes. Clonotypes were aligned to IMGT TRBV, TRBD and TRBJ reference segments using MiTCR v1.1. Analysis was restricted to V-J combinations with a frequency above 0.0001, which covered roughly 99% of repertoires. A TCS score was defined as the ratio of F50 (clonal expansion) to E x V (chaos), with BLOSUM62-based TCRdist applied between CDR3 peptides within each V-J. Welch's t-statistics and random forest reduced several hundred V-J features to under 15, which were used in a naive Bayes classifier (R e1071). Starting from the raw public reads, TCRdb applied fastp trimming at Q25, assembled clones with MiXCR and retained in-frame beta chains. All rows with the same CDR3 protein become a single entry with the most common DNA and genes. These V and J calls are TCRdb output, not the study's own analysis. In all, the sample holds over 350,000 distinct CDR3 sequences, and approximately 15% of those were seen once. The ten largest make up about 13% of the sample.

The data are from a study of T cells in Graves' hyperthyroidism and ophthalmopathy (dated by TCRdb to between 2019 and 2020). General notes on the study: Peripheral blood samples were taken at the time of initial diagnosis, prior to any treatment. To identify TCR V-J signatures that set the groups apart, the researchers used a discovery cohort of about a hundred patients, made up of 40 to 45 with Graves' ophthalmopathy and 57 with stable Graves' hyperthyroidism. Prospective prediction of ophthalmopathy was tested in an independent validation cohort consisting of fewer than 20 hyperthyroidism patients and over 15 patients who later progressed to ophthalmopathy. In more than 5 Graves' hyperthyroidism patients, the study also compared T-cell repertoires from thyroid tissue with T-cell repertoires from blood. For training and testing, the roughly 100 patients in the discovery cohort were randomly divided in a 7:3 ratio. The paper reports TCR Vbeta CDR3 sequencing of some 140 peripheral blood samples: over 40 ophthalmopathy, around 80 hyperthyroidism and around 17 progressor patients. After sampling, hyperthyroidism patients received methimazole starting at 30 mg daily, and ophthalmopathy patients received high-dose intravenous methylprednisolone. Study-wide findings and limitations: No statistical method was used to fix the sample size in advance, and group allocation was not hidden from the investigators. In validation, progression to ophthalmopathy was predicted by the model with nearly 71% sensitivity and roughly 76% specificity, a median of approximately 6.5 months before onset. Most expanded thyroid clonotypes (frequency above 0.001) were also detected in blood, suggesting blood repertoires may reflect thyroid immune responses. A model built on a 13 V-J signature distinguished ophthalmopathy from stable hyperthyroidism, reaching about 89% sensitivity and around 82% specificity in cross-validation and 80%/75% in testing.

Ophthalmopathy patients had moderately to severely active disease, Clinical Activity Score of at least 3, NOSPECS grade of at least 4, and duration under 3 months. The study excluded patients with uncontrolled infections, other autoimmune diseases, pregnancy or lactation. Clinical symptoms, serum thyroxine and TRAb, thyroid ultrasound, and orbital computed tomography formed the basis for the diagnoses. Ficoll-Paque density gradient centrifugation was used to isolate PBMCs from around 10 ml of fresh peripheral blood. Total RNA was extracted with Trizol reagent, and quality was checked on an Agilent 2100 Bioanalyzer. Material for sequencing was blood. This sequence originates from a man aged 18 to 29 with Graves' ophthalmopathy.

This receptor carries the CDR3 CASSLGAKGETQYF. DNA sequence: TGCGCCAGCAGCTTGGGGGCGAAGGGAGAGACCCAGTACTTC. The rearranged segments are TRBV5-1 and TRBJ2-5; the D gene lacks a confident call. CDR1 and CDR2 are drawn from the germline V gene: SGHRS, YFSETQ. The V end loses 0 bases and the J end loses 4 bases, and a stretch of 10 bases separates them. Including cysteine and phenylalanine, the CDR3 has 14 amino acids. CDR3 DNA only is kept here, 42 bases in frame from base 1.